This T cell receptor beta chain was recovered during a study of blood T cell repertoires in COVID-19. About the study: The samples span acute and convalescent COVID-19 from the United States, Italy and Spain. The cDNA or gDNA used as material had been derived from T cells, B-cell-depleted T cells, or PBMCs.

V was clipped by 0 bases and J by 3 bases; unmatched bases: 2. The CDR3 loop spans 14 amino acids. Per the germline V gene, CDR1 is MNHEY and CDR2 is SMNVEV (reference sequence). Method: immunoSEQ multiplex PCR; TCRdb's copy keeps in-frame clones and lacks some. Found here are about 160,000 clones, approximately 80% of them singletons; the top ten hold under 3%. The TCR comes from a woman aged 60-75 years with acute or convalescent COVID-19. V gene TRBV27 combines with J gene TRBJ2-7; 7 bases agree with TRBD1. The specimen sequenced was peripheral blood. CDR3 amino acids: CASSLSGGRYEQYF. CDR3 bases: TGTGCCAGCAGTTTATCAGGGGGCCGCTACGAGCAGTACTTC.